A single sample gave rise to the 32 T cell receptor beta chains below, sequenced in a study of T cells after yellow fever vaccination. TCRdb re-derived calls from the 5' RACE reads in MiXCR, one entry per CDR3 protein. The sample holds 30,000 or so distinct CDR3 sequences, more than 6.5% seen once. Sequencing was performed on PBMCs, either bulk or a sorted T-cell subset (CD4+, CD8+, memory, or dextramer-sorted; not recorded which), taken on the day of the first yellow fever vaccination. These receptors were taken from a young man who received the YFV17D yellow fever vaccine.

This clonotype was recorded many times. The chain employs TRBV6-5 and TRBJ2-7; D is perhaps TRBD1 (6 bases). The CDR3 runs 11 residues. Germline V gene data show CDR1 as MNHEY and CDR2 as SVGAGI. With 6 bases removed from V and 5 bases from J, the gap between germline ends came to 8 bases. CDR3 loop: CASSPGDEQYF. CDR3 nucleotide sequence: TGTGCCAGCAGCCCAGGGGACGAGCAGTACTTC.

This clonotype was recorded at least ten times. The V call is TRBV28, the J call TRBJ2-1, with unresolved D. The V end lost 7 bases, the J end lost 8 bases, and 18 bases lay between the germline ends. Looked up from germline, CDR1 is MDHEN and CDR2 is SYDVKM. The CDR3 has 14 residues. In DNA form, the CDR3 reads TGTGCCAGCAAATACGACAACCCCTTCTATGAGCAGTTCTTC. It yields the protein CASKYDNPFYEQFF.

This clonotype was observed at least ten times. The rearrangement joins TRBV29-1 to TRBJ2-3, with D maybe TRBD1 (5 bases). Trimming shortened V by 7 bases and J by 1 base, and 12 bases separated the two germline ends. This CDR3 contains 13 residues. CDR1 is SQVTM and CDR2 is ANQGSEA in the germline V gene. The CDR3 DNA is TGCAGCGCGTCTGACAGCCGCACAGATACGCAGTATTTT. Protein product: CSASDSRTDTQYF.

This clonotype was counted ten times or more. The chain has TRBV12-3 or TRBV12-4 and TRBJ2-4; D gene ambiguous. Trimming stripped 0 bases from V and 6 bases from J, with 15 bases between. The CDR3 totals 16 residues. CDR3 protein: CASSLAGDMTLNIQYF. The CDR3 nucleotides are TGTGCCAGCAGTTTAGCCGGCGACATGACCTTAAACATTCAGTACTTC.

The table lists this clonotype with many counts. The chain uses TRBV4-1 and TRBJ2-3, with D unresolved. This CDR3 has 13 residues. Germline lookup yields CDR1 MGHRA and CDR2 YSYEKL. Trimming removed 1 base from V and 6 bases from J, with 8 bases in between. In DNA, the CDR3 is TGCGCCAGCAGCCAAGGTGGGGTGGATACGCAGTATTTT. Amino acid sequence: CASSQGGVDTQYF.

This clonotype appeared many times. The CDR3 reads CASSFSGNTEAFF. DNA for the CDR3: TGTGCCAGCAGTTTCTCAGGGAACACTGAAGCTTTCTTT. The rearrangement joins TRBV27 to TRBJ1-1; D remains ambiguous. Germline V CDR1 and CDR2: MNHEY, SMNVEV (reference sequence). The CDR3 covers 13 residues. The V and J ends lost 3 bases and 1 base respectively, with 6 bases between them.

V and J are TRBV7-2 and TRBJ2-7; D not certain. The V end was cut by 2 bases, the J end by 3 bases, with 8 bases between. There are 13 residues in the CDR3. Per germline, CDR1 SGHTA and CDR2 FQGNSA. The CDR3 region has the DNA TGTGCCAGCAGCTTAAGCCCCTACTACGAGCAGTACGTC. Its translation: CASSLSPYYEQYV.

Remarks on this clonotype: A read error may explain this, as a much larger clone is one base away. This chain uses TRBV7-3 with TRBJ2-2; 9 nucleotides agree with TRBD1. CDR1 and CDR2 from the germline V gene are SGHTA and FQGTGA. This CDR3 has 16 amino acids. The CDR3 bases are TGTGCCAGCTGCTTATCCGGGACAGGGCGCACCGGGGAGCTGTTTTTT. Its translation is CASCLSGTGRTGELFF.

This clonotype was recorded a few times. This sequence joins TRBV5-1 and TRBJ1-4, with 9 bases that match TRBD1. V gave up 4 bases and J gave up 5 bases; unmatched junction bases: 3. Germline CDR1 SGHRS, CDR2 YFSETQ. This CDR3 contains 14 residues. DNA of the CDR3: TGCGCCAGCAGCACGGGACAGGGAAATGAAAAACTGTTTTTT. Residues: CASSTGQGNEKLFF.

This clonotype has a count of ten or more. In DNA, the CDR3 is TGTGCCAGCAGTGGACAGGGAGCCTACGAGCAGTACTTC. Translation: CASSGQGAYEQYF. V usage is TRBV12-3 or TRBV12-4 and J usage is TRBJ2-7, with TRBD1 matching over 8 bases. The CDR3 has 13 amino acids. The junction had 2 bases not matched to a gene; V was cut back by 5 bases and J by 2 bases.

The V and J genes are TRBV3-1 and TRBJ1-4, with a tentative D call TRBD1 (6 bases). The V gene's germline CDR1 is LGHDT and CDR2 YNNKEL (reference sequence). The V gene lost 0 bases and the J gene lost 5 bases, with 10 bases spanning the gap. This CDR3 has 15 residues. CDR3 nucleotide sequence: TGTGCCAGCAGCCAAGATACGGGGGCGAATGAAAAACTGTTTTTT. Protein: CASSQDTGANEKLFF. The whole variable domain, remainder taken from reference TRBV3-1 and TRBJ1-4, is DTAVSQTPKYLVTQMGNDKSIKCEQNLGHDTMYWYKQDSKKFLKIMFSYNNKELIINETVPNRFSPKSPDKAHLNLHINSLELGDSAVYFCASSQDTGANEKLFFGSGTQLSVL.

This clonotype has ten or more counts. CDR3 DNA sequence: TGTGCCAGCAGTCCAGACACGGGGGTAGATGAGCAGTTCTTC. This codes for CASSPDTGVDEQFF. The chain combines TRBV11-2 with TRBJ2-1, with a tentative D call TRBD2 (6 bases). V lost 6 bases to trimming and J lost 8 bases, with 17 bases between them. CDR1 and CDR2 (germline): SGHAT, FQNNGV. CDR3 length: 14 residues.

This chain links TRBV12-3 or TRBV12-4 with TRBJ1-1; 9 nucleotides match TRBD1. Trimming removed 6 bases from V and 3 bases from J; junction bases left unmatched: 2. This CDR3 is 13 amino acids long. CDR3: CASRRTGDTEAFF. CDR3 DNA sequence: TGTGCCAGCAGGAGGACAGGGGACACTGAAGCTTTCTTT.

This clonotype was recorded many times. The genes are TRBV4-3 and TRBJ2-1, with D uncertain. Germline V lookup: CDR1 LGHNA, CDR2 YSLEER. Trimming removed 0 bases at V and 3 bases at J, with 9 bases between. This CDR3 comprises 15 residues. The DNA for the CDR3 is TGCGCCAGCAGCCAAGATGGAGACCTCTACAATGAGCAGTTCTTC. It specifies CASSQDGDLYNEQFF.

This clonotype was counted a few times. This chain joins TRBV25-1 and TRBJ1-2; the D is unclear. The CDR3 consists of 11 residues. The germline V gene encodes CDR1 MGHDK and CDR2 SYGVNS. The germline V and J ends were trimmed by 1 base and 7 bases, with 4 bases remaining between them. CDR3 nucleotide sequence: TGTGCCAGCAGTGAATCTGGTGGCTACACCTTC. Protein sequence: CASSESGGYTF.

This clonotype was seen repeatedly, ten times or more. J is TRBJ1-1 and V is TRBV4-3; TRBD1 is a possible D gene (5 bases). V was clipped by 4 bases and J by 1 base, with 16 bases between them. The germline gives CDR1 LGHNA, CDR2 YSLEER. The CDR3 contains 16 residues. As DNA, the CDR3 is TGCGCCAGCAGCCCACTCGAGGGGAAGGGGAACACTGAAGCTTTCTTT. Its protein is CASSPLEGKGNTEAFF.

This clonotype has ten or more counts. This sequence joins TRBV9 and TRBJ2-1; 10 nucleotides line up with TRBD1. The CDR3 runs to 15 residues. Germline-derived CDR1 and CDR2 are SGDLS and YYNGEE. Germline trimming cut 0 bases from V and 8 bases from J; bases unmatched to any gene: 5. The CDR3 sequence is CASSVEGQGKDEQFF. CDR3 nucleotides: TGTGCCAGCAGCGTAGAGGGACAGGGGAAGGATGAGCAGTTCTTC.

This chain connects TRBV18 to TRBJ2-2; 8 bases align to TRBD2. From germline, CDR1 is KGHSH and CDR2 LQKENI. CDR3 length equals 15 residues. Germline trimming cut 2 bases from V and 5 bases from J; bases unmatched to any gene: 4. The CDR3: CASSPSTSGTGELFF. DNA of the CDR3: TGTGCCAGCTCACCATCAACTAGCGGTACCGGGGAGCTGTTTTTT.

The sample holds many counts of this clonotype. This sequence joins TRBV7-9 and TRBJ2-3, with D perhaps matching TRBD2 (5 bases). The germline V and J ends were trimmed by 5 bases and 4 bases, with 16 bases remaining between them. CDR3 length equals 15 residues. Germline CDR1 SEHNR, CDR2 FQNEAQ (reference sequence). The chain's CDR3 is CASSNRRAAADTQYF. In nucleotides, the CDR3 is TGTGCCAGCAGCAACCGACGGGCAGCGGCAGATACGCAGTATTTT.

This clonotype is medium-sized within its sample. The V and J genes are TRBV29-1 and TRBJ2-1, with 10 bases matching TRBD1. The CDR3 is 13 residues long. Germline V lookup: CDR1 SQVTM, CDR2 ANQGSEA. The V gene end was trimmed by 4 bases and the J gene end by 3 bases; junction bases not matched to a gene: 0. The CDR3 DNA follows: TGCAGCGTTGGGACAGGGGGCTACAATGAGCAGTTCTTC. This sequence encodes CSVGTGGYNEQFF.

This clonotype was picked up many times. The rearrangement uses TRBV30 and TRBJ2-1; either TRBD1 or TRBD2 may fit D (6 bases each). V was trimmed by 5 bases and J by 5 bases, leaving 16 bases between them. From germline, CDR1 is GTSNPN and CDR2 SVGIG (reference sequence). The CDR3 covers 14 residues. CDR3: CAWAWGAGDNEQFF. Here the CDR3 DNA reads TGTGCCTGGGCGTGGGGGGCCGGTGACAATGAGCAGTTCTTC.

This clonotype was counted at least ten times. The rearrangement joins TRBV10-3 to TRBJ2-3, with TRBD1 matching over 10 bases. After removal of 2 bases from V and 1 base from J, the junction contained 9 bases not matched to a gene. CDR1 ENHRY and CDR2 SYGVKD come from the germline V gene. The CDR3 sequence is 18 residues long. The CDR3 is CAISETAGTGAGTDTQYF. Here the CDR3 DNA reads TGTGCCATCAGTGAGACAGCCGGGACAGGGGCTGGCACAGATACGCAGTATTTT.

This clonotype was found many times. The chain has TRBV4-2 and TRBJ1-2, with D hard to call. Germline lookup yields CDR1 LGHNA and CDR2 YNFKEQ. The CDR3 is made up of 14 amino acids. Trimming cost V 0 bases and J 7 bases, with 12 bases left between them. The CDR3 loop is CASSQENADGGYTF. CDR3 coding DNA: TGTGCCAGCAGCCAAGAGAACGCGGACGGTGGCTACACCTTC.

By sample share, this clonotype is medium-sized. V usage is TRBV12-3 or TRBV12-4 and J usage is TRBJ2-7; 9 bases map to TRBD1. V was clipped by 8 bases and J by 2 bases; unmatched bases: 10. The CDR3 runs to 15 residues. The CDR3 is CASRPTGQGTYEQYF. CDR3 sequence (DNA): TGTGCCAGCCGCCCCACGGGACAGGGAACCTACGAGCAGTACTTC.

This clonotype was seen ten or more times. V gene TRBV18 combines with J gene TRBJ2-5; 11 positions agree with TRBD1. This CDR3 is 16 amino acids long. The germline CDR1 and CDR2 sequences are KGHSH and LQKENI. Germline trimming cut 0 bases from V and 5 bases from J; bases unmatched to any gene: 5. The CDR3 spells CASSPPGTGGRETQYF. In DNA, the CDR3 is TGTGCCAGCTCACCACCGGGGACAGGGGGTCGGGAGACCCAGTACTTC.

This clonotype was recorded many times. This chain links TRBV4-3 with TRBJ2-2; 7 bases are shared with TRBD2. CDR3 length: 15 residues. Germline trimming cut 8 bases from V and 2 bases from J; bases unmatched to any gene: 8. The germline CDR1 and CDR2 sequences are LGHNA and YSLEER. DNA of the CDR3: TGCGCCAGCCGGGGGTCTAGCGGAAACACCGGGGAGCTGTTTTTT. Its translation is CASRGSSGNTGELFF.

Turning to this clonotype: A much bigger clone sits one base away, suggesting this may be a read error. The genes are TRBV4-3 and TRBJ2-1; 11 bases agree with TRBD2. Germline V gene lookup returns CDR1 LGHNA and CDR2 YSLEER. This CDR3 has 15 residues. The CDR3 bases are TGCACCAGCAACCTACTAGCGGGGGCCTACAATGAGCAGTTCTTC. It encodes CTSNLLAGAYNEQFF.

This clonotype was picked up many times. The chain has TRBV6-5 and TRBJ1-6; no clear D. V was trimmed by 5 bases and J by 10 bases, leaving 9 bases between them. This CDR3 is built from 12 residues. The germline gives CDR1 MNHEY, CDR2 SVGAGI. CDR3 sequence: CASSTVGSPLHF. DNA for the CDR3: TGTGCCAGCAGTACGGTGGGCTCACCCCTCCACTTT.

On this clonotype itself: A much larger clonotype is one base distant, so this may be a read error. The J gene is TRBJ2-1, the V gene TRBV5-1, with 7 bases fitting TRBD2. CDR3 length: 14 amino acids. Germline assignment: CDR1 SGHRS and CDR2 YFSETQ. J was trimmed by 5 bases and V by 4 bases; bases with no gene match: 6. The CDR3 sequence: CASSTLTSDNEQFF. The CDR3 DNA is TGCGCCAGCAGCACCCTCACTAGCGACAATGAGCAGTTCTTC.

Only a few counts were recorded for this clonotype. The chain joins TRBV7-2 to TRBJ2-4; no reliable D call. CDR3 length: 13 amino acids. Germline-derived CDR1 and CDR2 are SGHTA and FQGNSA. V was trimmed by 1 base and J by 9 bases, leaving 10 bases between them. The CDR3, as DNA: TGTGCCAGCAGCTTAGTGGACCGAGGCATTCAGTACTTC. This gives the protein CASSLVDRGIQYF. The whole variable domain, remainder taken from reference TRBV7-2 and TRBJ2-4, is GAGVSQSPSNKVTEKGKDVELRCDPISGHTALYWYRQSLGQGLEFLIYFQGNSAPDKSGLPSDRFSAERTGGSVSTLTIQRTQQEDSAVYLCASSLVDRGIQYFGAGTRLSVL.

This clonotype was observed at least ten times. The rearrangement uses TRBV5-1 and TRBJ1-2; a possible D gene is TRBD1 (6 bases). Deletions cut 4 bases from V and 5 bases from J, with 9 bases between. CDR3 size: 12 residues. The germline gives CDR1 SGHRS, CDR2 YFSETQ. For the CDR3, the DNA is TGCGCCAGCAGCCTAAGGGGGTATGGCTACACCTTC. Protein sequence: CASSLRGYGYTF.

This clonotype came up many times. The chain employs TRBV4-2 and TRBJ1-6; D might be TRBD1 (6 bases). CDR1 and CDR2 (germline): LGHNA, YNFKEQ. With 2 bases removed from V and 0 bases from J, the gap between germline ends came to 17 bases. The CDR3 sequence is 19 residues long. CDR3 DNA sequence: TGTGCCAGCAGCCAATTTTCCAGGGGAAAGGGCTCCTATAATTCACCCCTCCACTTT. Protein product: CASSQFSRGKGSYNSPLHF.